The clone carrying this TCR beta chain came up many times. Its antigen is currently unknown. CD8+CD4-CCR7+CD45RA+ cells were sorted as naive CD8 T cells. Listed TCR primers and previously described methods were used for bulk TCR libraries. TCRdb fed the PCR reads into MiXCR, producing one record per CDR3 protein. The sample has about 54,000 distinct CDR3 sequences; about 23% are singletons. This sample was taken from a study of molecular identifiers for immune sequencing clone quantification. Study summary: Five aliquots were made in replicates from the RNA of approximately 20,000 or 98,000 naive CD8 cells, and four were sequenced. General observations from the study: Single-cell amounts of spiked Jurkat TCR RNA were reportedly detectable among about a million naive cells.

The CDR3 covers 14 residues. V was shortened by 5 bases and J by 3 bases, with 10 bases between the two germline ends. The sequencing input was naive CD8+ T cells from blood, with Jurkat cell RNA spiked in. Subset denoted: FACS-sorted CD8+CD4-CCR7+CD45RA+ naive T cells. The chain uses TRBV12-3 or TRBV12-4 and TRBJ1-4; TRBD1 might be the D (5 bases). This receptor was identified in a human donor in good health. Some libraries in this study had Jurkat cell RNA spiked in. The CDR3 DNA follows: TGTGCCAGCAGTCCCGACAGTTCTAATGAAAAACTGTTTTTT. This codes for CASSPDSSNEKLFF.